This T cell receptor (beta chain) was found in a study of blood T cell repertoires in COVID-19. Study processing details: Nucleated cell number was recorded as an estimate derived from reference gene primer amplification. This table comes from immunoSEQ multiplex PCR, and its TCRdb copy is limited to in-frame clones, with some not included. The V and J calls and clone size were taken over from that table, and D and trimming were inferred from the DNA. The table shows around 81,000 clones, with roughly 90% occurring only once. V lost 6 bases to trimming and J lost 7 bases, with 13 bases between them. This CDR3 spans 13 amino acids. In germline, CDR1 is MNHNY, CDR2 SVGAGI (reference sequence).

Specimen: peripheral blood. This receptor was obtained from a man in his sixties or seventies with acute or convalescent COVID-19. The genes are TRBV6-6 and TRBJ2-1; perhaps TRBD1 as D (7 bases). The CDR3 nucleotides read TGTGCCAGCAGAGGGGGCGCGGGGAATGAGCAGTTCTTC. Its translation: CASRGGAGNEQFF.